This paragraph reports one T cell receptor (beta chain). Looked up from germline, CDR1 is GTSNPN and CDR2 is SVGIG (reference sequence). Trimming took off 0 bases at V and 0 bases at J, with 3 bases between the two ends. The CDR3 is 13 residues long. The record originates from a study of blood T cell repertoires in COVID-19. Study as a whole: Some COVID-19 samples were acute and others convalescent; all came from the United States, Italy and Spain. Sources were T cells, B-cell-depleted T cells, or PBMCs; the material itself was cDNA or gDNA.

TCRdb's copy holds only in-frame clones and misses some; the assay was immunoSEQ multiplex PCR. The data contain under 350,000 clones, around nine tenths of them singletons. The source material was peripheral blood. The origin of this receptor is a man aged 35 to 55 with acute or convalescent COVID-19. The chain is built from TRBV30 and TRBJ1-5; D unresolved. The CDR3 bases are TGTGCCTGGAGTGTAGCTAGCAATCAGCCCCAGCATTTT. This codes for CAWSVASNQPQHF.